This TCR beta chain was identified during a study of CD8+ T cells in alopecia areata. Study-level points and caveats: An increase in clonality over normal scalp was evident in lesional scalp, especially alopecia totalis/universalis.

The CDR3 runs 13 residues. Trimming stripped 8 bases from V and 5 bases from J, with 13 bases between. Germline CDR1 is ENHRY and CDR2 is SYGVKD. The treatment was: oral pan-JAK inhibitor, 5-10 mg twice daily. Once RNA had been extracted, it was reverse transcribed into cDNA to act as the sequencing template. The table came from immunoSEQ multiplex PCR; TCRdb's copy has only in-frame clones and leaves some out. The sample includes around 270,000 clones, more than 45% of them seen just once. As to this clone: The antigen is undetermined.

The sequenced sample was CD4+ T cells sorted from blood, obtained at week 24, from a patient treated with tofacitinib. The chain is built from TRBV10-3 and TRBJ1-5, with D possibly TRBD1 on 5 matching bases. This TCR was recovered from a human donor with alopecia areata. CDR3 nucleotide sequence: TGTGCCATCGGCAGGGATGGGGATCAGCCCCAGCATTTT. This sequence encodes CAIGRDGDQPQHF.